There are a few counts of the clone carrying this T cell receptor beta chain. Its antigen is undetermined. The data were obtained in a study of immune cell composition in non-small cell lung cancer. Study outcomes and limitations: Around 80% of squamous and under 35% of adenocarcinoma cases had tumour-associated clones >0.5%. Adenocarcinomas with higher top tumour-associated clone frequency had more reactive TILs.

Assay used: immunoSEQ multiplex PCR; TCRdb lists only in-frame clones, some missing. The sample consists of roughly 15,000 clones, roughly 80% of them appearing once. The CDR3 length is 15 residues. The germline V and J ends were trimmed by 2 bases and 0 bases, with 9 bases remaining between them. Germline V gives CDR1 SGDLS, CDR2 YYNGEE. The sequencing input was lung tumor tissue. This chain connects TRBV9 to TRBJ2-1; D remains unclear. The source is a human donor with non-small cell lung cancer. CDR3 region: CASSVKISSYNEQFF. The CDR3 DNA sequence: TGTGCCAGCAGCGTGAAAATTAGCTCCTACAATGAGCAGTTCTTC.